This TCR beta chain was recovered during a study of cytomegalovirus exposure and HLA in healthy donors. Trimming stripped 2 bases from V and 0 bases from J, with 5 bases between. Germline CDR1 reads KGHSH; CDR2 reads LQKENI. The CDR3 extends over 14 amino acids. In the case of this clone: The antigen remains undetermined.

Study results and caveats: Cytomegalovirus association was listed for 164 TCR beta chains. Most sequenced TCRs were rare (though some public TCRs occurred in many donors).

Produced via immunoSEQ multiplex PCR; TCRdb's table is partial and in-frame only. The sample includes over 200,000 clones, around 87% seen only once; the top ten take around 0.34%. This receptor was obtained from a woman younger than 35 in good health and CMV-seronegative. Sequenced sample: PBMCs. The chain couples TRBV18 to TRBJ2-4; D not resolved. The CDR3 region has the DNA TGTGCCAGCTCACCAGAGATAGCCAAAAACATTCAGTACTTC. Amino acids: CASSPEIAKNIQYF.